The 27 T cell receptor beta chains below were found in one sample sequenced in a study of T cells in Graves' hyperthyroidism and ophthalmopathy. What was amplified from RNA transcripts were TCR beta CDR3 regions. The TCR CDR3 first-round RT-PCR relied on the HTBI primer set. TCRdb fed the multiplex PCR reads into MiXCR, producing one record per CDR3 protein. The sample shows roughly 180,000 distinct CDR3 sequences, around 8.9% of them seen only once. Sequenced input: blood. These receptors came from a young woman with Graves' hyperthyroidism that later progressed to Graves' ophthalmopathy.

The chain carries TRBV19 and TRBJ2-4, with a tentative D call TRBD2 (6 bases). This CDR3 spans 14 amino acids. Germline V gene lookup returns CDR1 LNHDA and CDR2 SQIVND (reference sequence). V lost 5 bases and J lost 1, with 9 bases in between. The CDR3 protein is CASSVREAKNIQYF. The CDR3 bases are TGTGCCAGTAGTGTCCGGGAGGCCAAAAACATTCAGTACTTC.

This clonotype has a count of ten or more. The chain is built from TRBV30 and TRBJ1-5; no clear D gene. The CDR3 contains 15 residues. Trimming left V 5 bases short and J 4 bases short, with 18 bases between. The germline gives CDR1 GTSNPN, CDR2 SVGIG (reference sequence). The DNA for the CDR3 is TGTGCCTGGTCAAGCGTTGGAAGGAGAAATCAGCCCCAGCATTTT. It is translated as CAWSSVGRRNQPQHF.

This clonotype was counted at least ten times. The CDR3 spells CASSEIFNFGQAPNAAFF. CDR3 bases: TGTGCCAGCAGTGAGATTTTCAATTTCGGACAGGCCCCAAACGCGGCTTTCTTT. The J gene is TRBJ1-1, the V gene TRBV6-1; 7 bases map to TRBD1. V trimming: 3 bases; J trimming: 11 bases; junction bases outside the gene matches: 24. The germline V gene encodes CDR1 MNHNS and CDR2 SASEGT. This CDR3 has 18 amino acids.

The table lists this clonotype with many counts. The chain uses TRBV7-2 and TRBJ2-7; TRBD1 matches 8 bases. The CDR3 has 15 amino acids. V shed 1 base and J 6 bases; nucleotides not matched to a gene: 8. CDR1 and CDR2 (germline): SGHTA, FQGNSA. This chain's CDR3 is CASSLVRTGSVEQYF. CDR3 DNA: TGTGCCAGCAGCTTAGTTCGGACAGGGTCGGTCGAGCAGTACTTC.

This clonotype appeared a few times. The chain employs TRBV5-8 and TRBJ1-2; D call uncertain. The CDR3 is made up of 8 amino acids. V lost 6 bases to trimming and J lost 11 bases, with 5 bases between them. The germline gives CDR1 SGHTS, CDR2 YDEGEE. In nucleotides, the CDR3 is TGTGCCAGCATCGGATACACCTTC. Protein product: CASIGYTF.

The J gene is TRBJ1-4, the V gene TRBV5-8, with D uncertain. V lost 2 bases, J lost 7 bases, and 12 bases lay in between. The CDR3 extends over 14 amino acids. Germline lookup yields CDR1 SGHTS and CDR2 YDEGEE. As DNA, the CDR3 is TGTGCCAGCAGCTTTATGCCCGGACTTGAAAAACTGTTTTTT. Translating it yields CASSFMPGLEKLFF.

This clonotype has ten or more counts. The chain joins TRBV12-5 to TRBJ2-3, with TRBD2 matching 16 bases. J lost 4 bases, V lost 6 bases, and 4 bases had no gene match. Germline assignment: CDR1 LGHNT and CDR2 FRNRAP. This CDR3 contains 16 residues. The CDR3 is CASGTGTSGGADTQYF. CDR3 nucleotides: TGTGCTAGTGGAACCGGGACTAGCGGGGGGGCAGATACGCAGTATTTT.

This clonotype was picked up many times. The gene calls are TRBV11-2 and TRBJ2-7; D is possibly TRBD2 (6 bases). From germline, CDR1 is SGHAT and CDR2 FQNNGV. Trimming pared 5 bases from V and 4 bases from J, leaving 12 bases between. The CDR3 is 13 residues long. CDR3 sequence (DNA): TGTGCCAGCAGCCCGGGACTTAATTACGAGCAGTACTTC. This codes for CASSPGLNYEQYF.

This clonotype was counted many times. CDR3 sequence reads: CASSFDGAFF. DNA for the CDR3: TGTGCCAGCAGCTTTGACGGGGCTTTCTTT. The J gene is TRBJ1-1, the V gene TRBV11-2; D gene ambiguous. V was clipped by 3 bases and J by 11 bases, with 7 bases between them. In germline, CDR1 is SGHAT, CDR2 FQNNGV. The CDR3 has 10 amino acids. Combining the CDR3 with reference TRBV11-2 and TRBJ1-1 gives the whole variable domain EAGVAQSPRYKIIEKRQSVAFWCNPISGHATLYWYQQILGQGPKLLIQFQNNGVVDDSQLPKDRFSAERLKGVDSTLKIQPAKLEDSAVYLCASSFDGAFFGQGTRLTVV.

Comments on this clonotype: This may come from a read error, since a much larger clone is one base off. This chain joins TRBV13 and TRBJ2-5; the match to TRBD1 covers 7 bases. The V gene end was trimmed by 2 bases and the J gene end by 2 bases; junction bases not matched to a gene: 8. From germline, CDR1 is PRHDT and CDR2 FYEKMQ (reference sequence). The CDR3 runs to 16 residues. CDR3 sequence: CASSLLGGRGQETQYF. In nucleotides, the CDR3 is TGTGCCAGCAGCTTACTAGGGGGCAGGGGGCAAGAGACCCAGTACTTC.

This clonotype was seen repeatedly, ten times or more. The chain carries TRBV6-1 and TRBJ1-3, with D unresolved. CDR1 and CDR2 (germline): MNHNS, SASEGT. The CDR3 runs 15 residues. V was cut by 5 bases and J by 0 bases, with 11 bases left in between. The CDR3 region has the DNA TGTGCCAGCAGTTCCAGGACTGCCTCTGGAAACACCATATATTTT. Its protein is CASSSRTASGNTIYF.

This clonotype was counted ten times or more. V gene TRBV6-1 combines with J gene TRBJ1-2; tentatively, D is TRBD1 (6 bases). The CDR3 runs 13 residues. Trimming shortened V by 6 bases and J by 7 bases, and 15 bases separated the two germline ends. Germline V CDR1 and CDR2: MNHNS, SASEGT. The CDR3 region is CASRAQGPLGYTF. In DNA form, the CDR3 reads TGTGCCAGCAGGGCACAGGGTCCCCTTGGCTACACCTTC.

This clonotype was counted between two and nine times. The CDR3 DNA reads TGTGCCAGCATGGTAGGAGGGAGGGACACTGAAGCTTTCTTT. Translation: CASMVGGRDTEAFF. The chain is built from TRBV25-1 and TRBJ1-1; D is uncertain. Trimming took 7 bases from V and 3 from J, leaving 15 bases between them. This CDR3 contains 14 residues. CDR1 MGHDK and CDR2 SYGVNS come from the germline V gene. The whole variable domain, filled in from reference TRBV25-1 and TRBJ1-1, reads EADIYQTPRYLVIGTGKKITLECSQTMGHDKMYWYQQDPGMELHLIHYSYGVNSTEKGDLSSESTVSRIRTEHFPLTLESARPSHTSQYLCASMVGGRDTEAFFGQGTRLTVV.

Many counts were recorded for this clonotype. The chain couples TRBV7-2 to TRBJ1-2, with 11 bases aligning to TRBD1. Germline CDR1 is SGHTA and CDR2 is FQGNSA. The ends lost 5 bases at V and 4 bases at J; junction bases unmatched: 6. The CDR3 consists of 15 residues. CDR3 region: CASSPWTGGGYGYTF. Written as DNA, the CDR3 is TGTGCCAGCAGCCCCTGGACAGGGGGCGGCTATGGCTACACCTTC.

This clonotype was found a few times. The chain is built from TRBV7-6 and TRBJ1-4, with 10 bases that match TRBD1. The CDR3 contains 14 residues. The junction had 1 base not matched to a gene; V was cut back by 1 base and J by 8 bases. Germline V gene data show CDR1 as SGHVS and CDR2 as FNYEAQ. The CDR3 nucleotides are TGTGCCAGCAGCTTAGGGGGACAGGGGGAAAAACTGTTTTTT. It encodes CASSLGGQGEKLFF.

A remark on this clonotype: At one end, the junction sequence differs from germline, possibly due to a read error. This chain connects TRBV19 to TRBJ1-6; D not resolved. Germline CDR1 is LNHDA and CDR2 is SQIVND (reference sequence). The CDR3 consists of 15 residues. The CDR3 region is CTSSIYRELGSPLHF. Written as DNA, the CDR3 is TGTACCAGTAGTATTTACCGCGAATTGGGTTCACCCCTCCACTTT.

This clonotype was counted only a few times. The genes are TRBV30 and TRBJ2-7, with a tentative D call TRBD1 (6 bases). V was clipped by 8 bases and J by 2 bases, with 22 bases between them. CDR1 and CDR2 from the germline V gene are GTSNPN and SVGIG (reference sequence). The CDR3 spans 15 residues. CDR3 sequence: CALDSSRSDAYEQYF. The CDR3 DNA reads as TGTGCCCTGGACAGCTCGAGGAGCGATGCCTACGAGCAGTACTTC.

This clonotype was recorded many times. The chain links TRBV7-2 to TRBJ2-1, with 11 nucleotides matching TRBD2. CDR3 length: 15 residues. The V gene end was trimmed by 5 bases and the J gene end by 3 bases; junction bases not matched to a gene: 3. In germline, CDR1 is SGHTA, CDR2 FQGNSA. The CDR3 nucleotides are TGTGCCAGCAGCCCTAGCGGGGGGAACTACAATGAGCAGTTCTTC. The encoded protein is CASSPSGGNYNEQFF. Complete variable domain (other parts from reference TRBV7-2 and TRBJ2-1): GAGVSQSPSNKVTEKGKDVELRCDPISGHTALYWYRQSLGQGLEFLIYFQGNSAPDKSGLPSDRFSAERTGGSVSTLTIQRTQQEDSAVYLCASSPSGGNYNEQFFGPGTRLTVL.

This clonotype was seen ten or more times. This chain connects TRBV29-1 to TRBJ1-1; TRBD1 agrees at 8 bases. The V segment lost 2 bases and the J segment 10 bases; nucleotides outside the gene matches: 6. Germline values: CDR1 SQVTM, CDR2 ANQGSEA. This CDR3 is built from 12 residues. This CDR3 reads CSVEQGARTAFF. CDR3 nucleotide sequence: TGCAGCGTTGAACAGGGGGCCCGAACAGCTTTCTTT.

This clonotype was counted at least ten times. V is TRBV6-5 and J is TRBJ2-2, with a weak D call TRBD1 (6 bases). The germline V gene has CDR1 MNHEY and CDR2 SVGAGI. The V gene lost 2 bases and the J gene lost 5 bases, with 12 bases spanning the gap. This CDR3 contains 15 residues. In nucleotides, the CDR3 is TGTGCCAGCAGTTACCGCATCACAGGGACCGGGGAGCTGTTTTTT. It yields the protein CASSYRITGTGELFF.

Many counts were recorded for this clonotype. The chain employs TRBV29-1 and TRBJ2-7, with TRBD1 as a possible D gene (5 bases). This CDR3 is 13 amino acids long. V was shortened by 0 bases and J by 0 bases, with 6 bases between the two germline ends. From germline, CDR1 is SQVTM and CDR2 ANQGSEA. The CDR3 is CSVEDGASYEQYF. The DNA of the CDR3 is TGCAGCGTTGAAGATGGGGCCTCCTACGAGCAGTACTTC.

This clonotype came up a few times. The chain employs TRBV13 and TRBJ2-1; weak D call: TRBD2 (6 bases). The germline gives CDR1 PRHDT, CDR2 FYEKMQ (reference sequence). V lost 8 bases to trimming and J lost 5 bases, with 13 bases between them. CDR3 length: 13 residues. DNA of the CDR3: TGTGCCAGCCTTCGACTAGGTCACAATGAGCAGTTCTTC. As protein: CASLRLGHNEQFF.

This clonotype was picked up many times. V gene TRBV6-1 combines with J gene TRBJ2-7, with D maybe TRBD2 (6 bases). Trimming pared 8 bases from V and 5 bases from J, leaving 16 bases between. The germline V gene encodes CDR1 MNHNS and CDR2 SASEGT. The CDR3 loop spans 13 amino acids. The DNA for the CDR3 is TGTGCCAGCCACCGGGACTCTTCCCACGAGCAGTACTTC. Its translation: CASHRDSSHEQYF.

This clonotype was picked up many times. CDR3 residues: CSANRGGTEAFF. The CDR3 nucleotides read TGCAGTGCCAACAGGGGAGGAACTGAAGCTTTCTTT. The chain employs TRBV20-1 and TRBJ1-1; 7 nucleotides match TRBD1. J lost 5 bases, V lost 6 bases, and 6 bases had no gene match. There are 12 residues in the CDR3. Germline CDR1 DFQATT, CDR2 SNEGSKA (reference sequence).

This clonotype has more than one count but fewer than ten. The chain recombines TRBV10-1 with TRBJ2-3; no clear D gene. The CDR3 contains 14 residues. Germline CDR1 reads WNHNN; CDR2 reads SYGVQD (reference sequence). The V end lost 3 bases, the J end lost 6 bases, and 13 bases lay between the germline ends. The CDR3 protein is CASSDRAGWDTQYF. The CDR3 coding sequence is TGCGCCAGCAGTGACCGGGCCGGATGGGATACGCAGTATTTT.

Ten or more counts support this clonotype. The gene calls are TRBV7-8 and TRBJ1-2; 11 bases are a match to TRBD1. Germline lookup yields CDR1 SGHVS and CDR2 FQNEAQ. This CDR3 has 15 residues. The J segment lost 6 bases and the V segment lost 1 base, leaving 4 bases of the junction unmatched. Written as DNA, the CDR3 is TGTGCCAGCAGCTTAGAAGTGGGACAGGGGGATGGCTACACCTTC. It translates to CASSLEVGQGDGYTF.

Comment on this clonotype: A much larger clone differs from this one at a single base, so this may be a read error. The chain employs TRBV10-3 and TRBJ1-2; TRBD1 is a possible D gene (6 bases). Trimming cost V 0 bases and J 5 bases, with 13 bases left between them. This CDR3 contains 15 residues. Per the germline V gene, CDR1 is ENHRY and CDR2 is SYGVKD. The CDR3 region is CAISESPGVRYGYTF. The CDR3 coding sequence is TGTGCCATCAGTGAGTCCCCAGGGGTAAGATATGGCTACACCTTC.